This T cell receptor (beta chain) comes out of a study of T cell responses to AZD1222 COVID-19 vaccine. Study-wide results and caveats: Compared with day 0, the breadth and depth of the Spike-specific TCR repertoire rose significantly after two doses of AZD1222. Targeting of unmutated variant regions was reportedly seen in nearly half of spike-specific TCRs.

The assay was immunoSEQ multiplex PCR, and TCRdb's table has in-frame clones only and misses some. The sample has 150,000 to 200,000 clones, around 93% seen once. About this clone itself: Antigen unknown.

This specimen consisted of peripheral blood, obtained 28 days after the second dose of the MenACWY control vaccine. This clonotype was obtained from an adult who received the MenACWY meningococcal vaccine as a control.

The CDR3 DNA sequence: TGTGCCAGCAGTTCTGGGACAGGGGGCGGAGAGACCCAGTACTTC. Protein: CASSSGTGGGETQYF. The rearrangement joins TRBV6-5 to TRBJ2-5; 12 positions match TRBD1. The V gene's germline CDR1 is MNHEY and CDR2 SVGAGI. The CDR3 has 15 amino acids. V was clipped by 4 bases and J by 4 bases; unmatched bases: 4.